This T cell receptor (beta chain) originates from a study of T-cell reconstitution after alpha-beta-depleted transplantation in children. Findings and limits, study-wide: Surviving recipient T cells and intrathymic progenitors accounted for some patients' high TCRbeta diversity at day 60. Newly made T cells mostly supplied T-cell counts and diversity one year after transplant. Several hundred expanded graft clones reportedly supplied alpha-beta T cells about two months after transplant.

Trimming took off 3 bases at V and 0 bases at J, with 18 bases between the two ends. The CDR3 has 17 residues. Per the germline V gene, CDR1 is DFQATT and CDR2 is SNEGSKA (reference sequence). Using unique molecular identifiers, the investigators prepared the TCRbeta library. TCRdb re-called the PCR reads through MiXCR, storing one row per CDR3 protein. The top ten clones hold 4% to 5.5% of a sample with 250,000 or so distinct CDR3 sequences, roughly a quarter of them seen once. In regard to this clonotype: Its specificity is unknown.

The specimen comprised PBMCs, mostly from graft donor cells, sampled 360 days after TCRalphabeta/CD19-depleted stem cell transplant. This chain connects TRBV20-1 to TRBJ2-1; D gene ambiguous. This receptor was obtained from a female patient aged 2 to 10 who had a stem cell transplant for congenital amegakaryocytic thrombocytopenia, so the T cells may come from the graft donor. The CDR3 sequence is CSARGPRTTPSYNEQFF. The DNA of the CDR3 is TGCAGTGCTAGGGGCCCCAGGACGACCCCCTCCTACAATGAGCAGTTCTTC.